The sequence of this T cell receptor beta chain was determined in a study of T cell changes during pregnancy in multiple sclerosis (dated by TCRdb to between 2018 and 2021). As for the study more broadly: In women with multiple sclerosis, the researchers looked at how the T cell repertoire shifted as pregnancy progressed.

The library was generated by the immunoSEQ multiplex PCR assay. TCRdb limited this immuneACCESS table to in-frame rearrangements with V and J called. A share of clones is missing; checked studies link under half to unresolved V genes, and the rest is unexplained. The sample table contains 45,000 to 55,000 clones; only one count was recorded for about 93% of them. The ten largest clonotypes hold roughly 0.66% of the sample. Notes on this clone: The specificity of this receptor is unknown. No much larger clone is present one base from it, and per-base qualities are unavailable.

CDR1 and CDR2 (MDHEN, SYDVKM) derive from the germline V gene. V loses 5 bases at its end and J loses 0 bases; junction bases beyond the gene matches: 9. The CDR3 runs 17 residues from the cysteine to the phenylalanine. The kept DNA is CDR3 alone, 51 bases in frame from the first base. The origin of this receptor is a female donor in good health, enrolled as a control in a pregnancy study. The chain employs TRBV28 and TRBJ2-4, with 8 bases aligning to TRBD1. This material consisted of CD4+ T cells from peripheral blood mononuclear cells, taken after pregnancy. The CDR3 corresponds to CASSLGQGRLAKNIQYF. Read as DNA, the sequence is TGTGCCAGCAGTCTCGGACAGGGAAGACTAGCCAAAAACATTCAGTACTTC.